Listed here are 32 T cell receptor beta chains from one sample, sequenced in a study of shared clonotypes between healthy human individuals. The table came from immunoSEQ multiplex PCR; TCRdb's copy has only in-frame clones and leaves some out. Of some 490,000 clones detected, 70% to 80% appear once; the ten largest clones hold around 12%. Sequencing was performed on PBMCs. The receptors were sampled from a middle-aged woman in good health. Some clones in this sample may be carry-over from other donors' samples.

The genes are TRBV4-2 and TRBJ2-3; 7 nucleotides align to TRBD1. J lost 2 bases, V lost 2 bases, and 7 bases had no gene match. This CDR3 contains 16 residues. The germline V gene encodes CDR1 LGHNA and CDR2 YNFKEQ. For the CDR3, the DNA is TGTGCCAGCAGCCAATTGGGGACAGACCCCACAGATACGCAGTATTTT. Its translation: CASSQLGTDPTDTQYF.

V is TRBV2 and J is TRBJ2-7; 7 nucleotides agree with TRBD1. The germline V gene has CDR1 SNHLY and CDR2 FYNNEI. The CDR3 length is 13 residues. Unmatched junction bases numbered 6, after V lost 5 bases and J lost 5 bases. CDR3 in amino acids: CASSLQGIHEQYF. CDR3 nucleotide sequence: TGTGCCAGCAGTTTACAGGGGATCCACGAGCAGTACTTC.

This chain links TRBV11-2 with TRBJ1-4; D unresolved. The V gene's germline CDR1 is SGHAT and CDR2 FQNNGV. There are 15 residues in the CDR3. V lost 5 bases, J lost 7 bases, and 17 bases lay in between. This CDR3 is CASSPEWARGEKLFF. Written as DNA, the CDR3 is TGTGCCAGCAGCCCTGAATGGGCCCGGGGTGAAAAACTGTTTTTT.

This clone was seen a single time. The genes are TRBV28 and TRBJ2-5, with 9 bases matching TRBD2. The germline CDR1 and CDR2 sequences are MDHEN and SYDVKM. V lost 6 bases and J lost 5; bases outside the gene matches: 7. The CDR3 spans 14 residues. CDR3 region: CASSLLAGDETQYF. The CDR3 DNA reads TGTGCCAGCAGCCTGTTAGCGGGAGACGAGACCCAGTACTTC.

Ten or more counts support this clone. This chain uses TRBV5-5 with TRBJ1-3; D is perhaps TRBD1 (6 bases). V shed 4 bases and J shed 2 bases, with 13 bases lying between them. Germline CDR1 SGHKS, CDR2 YYEKEE (reference sequence). CDR3 length: 15 amino acids. CDR3 loop: CASSPGAGAGNTIYF. The CDR3 DNA is TGTGCCAGCAGCCCGGGGGCGGGTGCTGGAAACACCATATATTTT. The whole variable domain, filled in from reference TRBV5-5 and TRBJ1-3, reads DAGVTQSPTHLIKTRGQQVTLRCSPISGHKSVSWYQQVLGQGPQFIFQYYEKEERGRGNFPDRFSARQFPNYSSELNVNALLLGDSALYLCASSPGAGAGNTIYFGEGSWLTVV.

The table lists this clone with a count of one. This chain links TRBV7-6 with TRBJ2-1, with a weak D call TRBD1 (6 bases). Germline V lookup: CDR1 SGHVS, CDR2 FNYEAQ. The CDR3 sequence is 17 residues long. Between the trimmed V and J ends, which lost 5 bases and 2 bases, there was a span of 19 bases. CDR3 sequence reads: CASSGRRQVNPYNEQFF. The DNA for the CDR3 is TGTGCCAGCAGCGGGCGGAGACAGGTGAATCCCTACAATGAGCAGTTCTTC.

J is TRBJ2-2 and V is TRBV27; the match to TRBD1 covers 9 bases. The CDR3 totals 15 residues. Trimming took 7 bases from V and 3 from J; bases not matched to a gene: 6. The germline V gene encodes CDR1 MNHEY and CDR2 SMNVEV (reference sequence). In DNA form, the CDR3 reads TGTGCCAGCAAACGGGACAGGGTTTACACCGGGGAGCTGTTTTTT. This codes for CASKRDRVYTGELFF.

The chain combines TRBV12-5 with TRBJ2-3; 7 nucleotides line up with TRBD2. V gave up 7 bases and J gave up 3 bases; unmatched junction bases: 7. The CDR3 runs to 14 residues. The germline V gene encodes CDR1 LGHNT and CDR2 FRNRAP. The CDR3 sequence is CASAPSGRTDTQYF. CDR3 sequence (DNA): TGTGCTAGTGCCCCTTCCGGGAGGACAGATACGCAGTATTTT.

The CDR3 coding sequence is TGTGCCAGCAGACTATCGGGACTAGCGGTTAGCTCCTACGAGCAGTACTTC. Its translation: CASRLSGLAVSSYEQYF. The V and J genes are TRBV28 and TRBJ2-7; 11 bases are a match to TRBD2. The CDR3 covers 17 residues. Germline CDR1 MDHEN, CDR2 SYDVKM. V lost 6 bases, J lost 0 bases, and 10 bases stayed unmatched.

The gene calls are TRBV6-1 and TRBJ2-5; 8 bases match TRBD2. Trimming cost V 3 bases and J 7 bases; bases outside gene matches: 10. Looked up from germline, CDR1 is MNHNS and CDR2 is SASEGT. The CDR3 length is 15 residues. Here the CDR3 reads CASSELGSSGGTQYF. In DNA, the CDR3 is TGTGCCAGCAGTGAGCTTGGTAGCAGCGGGGGGACCCAGTACTTC.

Of note for this clone: At one boundary the junction diverges from the germline segment, which might be a read error. The rearrangement links TRBV7-7 to TRBJ2-5, with 9 nucleotides matching TRBD2. CDR1 is SSHAT, CDR2 FNYEAQ, per germline (reference sequence). CDR3 length equals 15 residues. The CDR3 protein is CASSLGGTSKETQYF. DNA of the CDR3: TGTGCTAGCAGCTTAGGGGGGACTAGCAAAGAGACCCAGTACTTC.

The CDR3 loop is CASSEGLADSYEQYF. Here the CDR3 DNA reads TGTGCCAGCAGTGAGGGACTAGCAGACTCCTACGAGCAGTACTTC. The genes are TRBV6-1 and TRBJ2-7, with 9 bases matching TRBD2. V was pared by 3 bases and J by 0 bases, with 3 bases of the junction left unmatched. CDR3 length: 15 amino acids. The germline V gene has CDR1 MNHNS and CDR2 SASEGT.

This clone was observed a single time. The chain combines TRBV18 with TRBJ2-1; 7 nucleotides line up with TRBD2. The V gene's germline CDR1 is KGHSH and CDR2 LQKENI. The length of the CDR3 is 16 residues. The V and J ends lost 6 bases and 2 bases, in that order; junction bases with no gene match: 10. The CDR3 bases are TGTGCCAGCTCTCAAACAGGACTAGTTGCCTACAATGAGCAGTTCTTC. This translates into CASSQTGLVAYNEQFF.

J is TRBJ2-7 and V is TRBV6-5; perhaps TRBD1 as D (7 bases). CDR3 size: 14 residues. V lost 6 bases and J lost 2, with 14 bases in between. Germline values: CDR1 MNHEY, CDR2 SVGAGI. CDR3 region: CASREGAVAYEQYF. The CDR3, as DNA: TGTGCCAGCAGGGAGGGGGCTGTAGCCTACGAGCAGTACTTC.

This clone was seen once. The V gene is TRBV27, the J gene TRBJ1-2; D not resolved. The V gene's germline CDR1 is MNHEY and CDR2 SMNVEV (reference sequence). V gave up 3 bases and J gave up 6 bases, with 14 bases separating them. This CDR3 has 14 amino acids. The CDR3, as DNA: TGTGCCAGCAGTTTGGGCTCCCCGGTTAATGGCTACACCTTC. This encodes CASSLGSPVNGYTF.

The chain combines TRBV6-6 with TRBJ2-3, with a weak D call TRBD1 (6 bases). V lost 5 bases to trimming and J lost 5 bases, with 20 bases between them. The CDR3 has 16 amino acids. CDR1 is MNHNY and CDR2 is SVGAGI in the germline V gene (reference sequence). CDR3 in amino acids: CASSVRTVPAKDTQYF. In DNA form, the CDR3 reads TGTGCCAGCAGTGTTCGGACAGTCCCTGCCAAAGATACGCAGTATTTT.

The rearrangement joins TRBV9 to TRBJ2-3, with TRBD1 identical over 12 bases. The J segment lost 3 bases and the V segment lost 4 bases, leaving 6 bases of the junction unmatched. Germline-derived CDR1 and CDR2 are SGDLS and YYNGEE. The CDR3 is made up of 16 amino acids. The chain's CDR3 is CASSKGQGAGTDTQYF. CDR3 bases: TGTGCCAGCAGCAAGGGACAGGGGGCTGGAACAGATACGCAGTATTTT.

V usage is TRBV5-8 and J usage is TRBJ2-7; D is tentatively TRBD1 or TRBD2 (5 bases each). The CDR3 totals 13 residues. V lost 7 bases and J lost 2, with 13 bases in between. CDR1 is SGHTS, CDR2 YDEGEE, per germline. CDR3 sequence: CASSGRGAYEQYF. CDR3 nucleotides: TGTGCCAGCTCCGGAAGAGGGGCCTACGAGCAGTACTTC.

J is TRBJ2-7 and V is TRBV28; 9 nucleotides agree with TRBD2. V shed 4 bases and J 1 base; nucleotides not matched to a gene: 11. The CDR3 consists of 17 residues. In germline, CDR1 is MDHEN, CDR2 SYDVKM. CDR3 nucleotides: TGTGCCAGCAGTTCCACTCGCGCTAGCGGGAATTCCTACGAGCAGTACTTC. Its protein is CASSSTRASGNSYEQYF.

V and J are TRBV6-1 and TRBJ1-6; D is undetermined. The CDR3 runs to 12 residues. Trimming removed 3 bases at V and 8 bases at J, with 5 bases between. The germline V gene encodes CDR1 MNHNS and CDR2 SASEGT. CDR3: CASSDGYSPLHF. The CDR3 DNA follows: TGTGCCAGCAGTGACGGGTATTCACCCCTCCACTTT.

This rearrangement joins TRBV6-1 to TRBJ2-5; 7 positions match TRBD1. The CDR3 loop spans 14 amino acids. Germline V gives CDR1 MNHNS, CDR2 SASEGT. Germline trimming cut 4 bases from V and 5 bases from J; bases unmatched to any gene: 7. CDR3 amino acids: CASSGHRGMETQYF. DNA for the CDR3: TGTGCCAGCAGTGGCCACAGGGGAATGGAGACCCAGTACTTC.

This rearrangement joins TRBV5-1 to TRBJ1-1, with D possibly matching TRBD1 (6 bases). Germline V gene data show CDR1 as SGHRS and CDR2 as YFSETQ. The CDR3 totals 13 residues. V was cut by 1 base and J by 10 bases, with 14 bases left in between. As DNA, the CDR3 is TGCGCCAGCAGCTTGAACGGGGGGCCTGGAGCTTTCTTT. As protein: CASSLNGGPGAFF.

This rearrangement joins TRBV5-4 to TRBJ1-2, with 7 nucleotides matching TRBD1. Germline loops: CDR1 SGHNT, CDR2 YYREEE (reference sequence). V shed 7 bases and J 4 bases; nucleotides not matched to a gene: 10. This CDR3 contains 14 residues. This CDR3 reads CASRPGQTSYGYTF. The CDR3 DNA reads as TGTGCCAGCCGCCCGGGACAGACCTCCTATGGCTACACCTTC.

The gene calls are TRBV6-6 and TRBJ2-7; 7 nucleotides match TRBD2. Germline CDR1 reads MNHNY; CDR2 reads SVGAGI (reference sequence). V was clipped by 2 bases and J by 3 bases; unmatched bases: 10. The CDR3 is 16 amino acids. The CDR3: CASSYAQSGTNYEQYF. The CDR3 DNA reads as TGTGCCAGCAGTTACGCCCAGAGCGGGACTAACTACGAGCAGTACTTC.

This clone was counted between two and nine times. The chain uses TRBV7-2 and TRBJ1-1, with D possibly being TRBD1 (6 bases). CDR1 is SGHTA and CDR2 is FQGNSA in the germline V gene. Trimming cost V 4 bases and J 4 bases, with 22 bases left between them. CDR3 size: 17 residues. This CDR3 reads CASSSTGNLASRTEAFF. DNA for the CDR3: TGTGCCAGCAGCTCGACAGGCAACCTGGCATCGCGCACTGAAGCTTTCTTT.

Regarding this clone: A much bigger clone sits one base away, suggesting this may be a read error. The chain couples TRBV5-4 to TRBJ2-2; D perhaps matches TRBD2 (6 bases). Per germline, CDR1 SGHNT and CDR2 YYREEE (reference sequence). This CDR3 region has 15 residues. CDR3 amino acids: CASSRGTRDTEELFF. The CDR3 DNA reads TGTGCCAGCAGCCGAGGGACTCGAGACACCGAGGAGCTGTTTTTT. The whole variable domain, filled in from reference TRBV5-4 and TRBJ2-2, reads ETGVTQSPTHLIKTRGQQVTLRCSSQSGHNTVSWYQQALGQGPQFIFQYYREEENGRGNFPPRFSGLQFPNYSSELNVNALELDDSALYLCASSRGTRDTEELFFGEGSRLTVL.

As regards this clone: One end of the junction does not line up with germline, which may come from a read error. This chain uses TRBV27 with TRBJ2-7; D is unresolved. The CDR3 is 11 amino acids. Per the germline V gene, CDR1 is MNHEY and CDR2 is SMNVEV (reference sequence). CDR3 bases: TGTGCCAGCAGTTCCCCCTACGGGCAGTACTTC. It codes for CASSSPYGQYF.

This clone was seen repeatedly, ten times or more. The rearrangement links TRBV5-1 to TRBJ1-5; maybe TRBD1 (5 bases). This CDR3 is built from 15 residues. CDR1 is SGHRS and CDR2 is YFSETQ in the germline V gene. V was clipped by 1 base and J by 0 bases, with 8 bases between them. Written as DNA, the CDR3 is TGCGCCAGCAGCTTGTATGACAGTAGCAATCAGCCCCAGCATTTT. It encodes CASSLYDSSNQPQHF.

A remark on this clone: Possible read error: a much larger clone is one base away. This sample includes further DNA sequences coding for the same CDR3. The chain carries TRBV28 and TRBJ2-7, with 7 bases aligning to TRBD2. V lost 6 bases to trimming and J lost 2 bases; unmatched junction nucleotides: 16. From germline, CDR1 is MDHEN and CDR2 SYDVKM. This CDR3 spans 17 amino acids. CDR3 residues: CASSPTGLAEGTYEQYF. CDR3 coding DNA: TGTGCCAGCAGCCCGACGGGTCTAGCGGAAGGAACCTACGAGCAGTACTTC. Together with reference TRBV28 and TRBJ2-7, the CDR3 gives the full variable domain: DVKVTQSSRYLVKRTGEKVFLECVQDMDHENMFWYRQDPGLGLRLIYFSYDVKMKEKGDIPEGYSVSREKKERFSLILESASTNQTSMYLCASSPTGLAEGTYEQYFGPGTRLTVT.

This clone is judged medium-sized. Other DNA sequences of this sample code for an identical CDR3. The genes are TRBV6-1 and TRBJ2-5, with D hard to call. Germline V lookup: CDR1 MNHNS, CDR2 SASEGT. Trimming removed 4 bases from V and 2 bases from J, with 11 bases in between. CDR3 length: 14 residues. The DNA for the CDR3 is TGTGCCAGCAGTGTAAAAGAAGAACAAGAGACCCAGTACTTC. Encoded protein: CASSVKEEQETQYF.

The rearrangement joins TRBV29-1 to TRBJ1-1; a possible D gene is TRBD1 (5 bases). Germline values: CDR1 SQVTM, CDR2 ANQGSEA. The CDR3 loop spans 15 amino acids. Trimming removed 7 bases at V and 4 bases at J, with 22 bases between. For the CDR3, the DNA is TGCAGCGCCAAAGAACAGGCCTGGTGGGGCACTGAAGCTTTCTTT. As protein: CSAKEQAWWGTEAFF. The full variable domain, completed using reference TRBV29-1 and TRBJ1-1, is SAVISQKPSRDICQRGTSLTIQCQVDSQVTMMFWYRQQPGQSLTLIATANQGSEATYESGFVIDKFPISRPNLTFSTLTVSNMSPEDSSIYLCSAKEQAWWGTEAFFGQGTRLTVV.

In its sample, this clone was seen a few times. The chain carries TRBV18 and TRBJ2-7; D may match TRBD1 or TRBD2 (6 bases each). This CDR3 contains 13 residues. V lost 3 bases and J lost 7, with 13 bases in between. CDR1 is KGHSH and CDR2 is LQKENI in the germline V gene. The CDR3 DNA sequence: TGTGCCAGCTCACCGACCAGGGGAGGAGAGCAGTACTTC. It specifies CASSPTRGGEQYF.